A selection of T cell receptor beta chains follows, all from one sample in a study of cytomegalovirus exposure and HLA in healthy donors. Clones were read by immunoSEQ multiplex PCR, and TCRdb kept only the in-frame ones, dropping some. The table has some 140,000 clones, 70% to 80% seen once. Sequenced input: PBMCs. Receptors were obtained from a man aged 25 to 40 in good health and CMV-seronegative. The CDR3 runs from the conserved cysteine through the conserved F or W. A D gene is named only where the DNA matches it firmly. Some rows have no size entry. The others give once, few or many, or a class for an expanded clone.

cdr3_length d_call j_call v_call clone_size cdr3_aa cdr3_nt
16 . TRBJ2-2 TRBV4-3 . CASSQSSGTITGELFF TGCGCCAGCAGCCAATCCTCCGGGACAATCACCGGGGAGCTGTTTTTT
15 . TRBJ1-5 TRBV30 few CAWSVVGRGNQPQHF TGTGCCTGGAGTGTGGTAGGGCGGGGCAATCAGCCCCAGCATTTT
16 TRBD1 TRBJ2-3 TRBV7-8 . CASTLHRGPFSDTQYF TGTGCCAGCACCCTCCACAGGGGGCCTTTTTCGGATACGCAGTATTTT
17 TRBD2 TRBJ2-5 TRBV9 . CASSVGASGSSVETQYF TGTGCCAGCAGCGTAGGGGCTAGCGGGAGTTCGGTGGAGACCCAGTACTTC
15 . TRBJ1-1 TRBV30 . CAWRDSRGLNTEAFF TGTGCCTGGAGAGATTCCAGGGGTTTGAACACTGAAGCTTTCTTT
16 TRBD2 TRBJ2-5 TRBV9 . CASSLGGIAGGETQYF TGTGCCAGCAGCCTAGGGGGGATAGCGGGAGGGGAGACCCAGTACTTC
12 TRBD1 TRBJ1-2 TRBV5-6 . CASSSDRLSYTF TGTGCCAGCAGCTCGGACAGGCTGAGCTACACCTTC
14 TRBD2 TRBJ2-1 TRBV10-3 . CAISPPSGVNEQFF TGTGCCATCAGTCCGCCCAGCGGGGTAAATGAGCAGTTCTTC
15 . TRBJ2-3 TRBV10-3 . CAISGPRQGTDTQYF TGTGCCATCAGTGGGCCCCGACAGGGCACAGATACGCAGTATTTT
23 TRBD2 TRBJ2-5 TRBV18 few CASSPFTGPNLSTSGRIEETQYF TGTGCCAGCTCACCATTTACTGGCCCGAACCTCTCAACTAGCGGGAGAATTGAAGAGACCCAGTACTTC
13 . TRBJ2-7 TRBV6-1 once CASSGWGAYEQYF TGTGCCAGCAGCGGCTGGGGAGCCTACGAGCAGTACTTC
15 . TRBJ1-1 TRBV6-5 . CASSYSGIGDTEAFF TGTGCCAGCAGTTACTCGGGCATCGGGGACACTGAAGCTTTCTTT
16 . TRBJ1-3 TRBV19 . CASSMLSGASGNTIYF TGTGCCAGTAGTATGCTGTCTGGAGCTTCTGGAAACACCATATATTTT
15 TRBD1 TRBJ1-5 TRBV7-2 . CASSLGAGGDQPQHF TGTGCCAGCAGCTTAGGCGCAGGGGGCGATCAGCCCCAGCATTTT
15 TRBD1 TRBJ2-1 TRBV5-8 . CASSLGTGVWNEQFF TGTGCCAGCAGCTTGGGGACAGGGGTTTGGAATGAGCAGTTCTTC
13 . TRBJ2-5 TRBV6-5 . CASSDPGKETQYF TGTGCCAGCAGTGACCCAGGGAAAGAGACCCAGTACTTC
15 . TRBJ2-3 TRBV7-9 . CASSMRSWSTDTQYF TGTGCCAGCAGCATGCGATCTTGGTCCACAGATACGCAGTATTTT
13 . TRBJ2-1 TRBV7-2 . CASSWAFGNEQFF TGTGCCAGCAGCTGGGCCTTTGGGAATGAGCAGTTCTTC
16 . TRBJ1-4 TRBV5-1 . CASSLPPPGGNEKLFF TGCGCCAGCAGCTTGCCCCCTCCCGGGGGTAATGAAAAACTGTTTTTT
12 . TRBJ2-5 TRBV6-5 . CASSQGQVPQYF TGTGCCAGCAGTCAGGGCCAAGTTCCCCAGTACTTC
13 . TRBJ2-7 TRBV27 . CASSLSRLNEQYF TGTGCCAGCAGTTTATCCCGGTTGAACGAGCAGTACTTC
15 TRBD2 TRBJ2-1 TRBV9 . CASSLGLAGGDEQFF TGTGCCAGCAGCCTCGGACTAGCGGGAGGGGATGAGCAGTTCTTC
15 TRBD1 TRBJ2-6 TRBV10-3 . CAIKPRTGGANVLTF TGTGCCATCAAACCGAGGACAGGGGGGGCCAACGTCCTGACTTTC
11 . TRBJ2-1 TRBV20-1 . CSARDRLEQFF TGCAGTGCTAGAGACCGACTTGAGCAGTTCTTC
15 TRBD1 TRBJ2-7 TRBV29-1 . CSVEDFDRGHYEQYF TGCAGCGTTGAAGACTTCGACAGGGGCCACTACGAGCAGTACTTC
14 . TRBJ2-7 TRBV29-1 . CSVVLQANLYEQYF TGCAGCGTTGTTCTACAGGCTAACCTCTACGAGCAGTACTTC
11 . TRBJ2-3 TRBV6-5 . CASRASDTQYF TGTGCCAGCAGAGCCTCAGATACGCAGTATTTT
11 TRBD1 TRBJ2-5 TRBV20-1 . CSTDRGKTQYF TGCAGTACCGACAGGGGAAAGACCCAGTACTTC
13 . TRBJ1-2 TRBV27 . CASSSPGLYGYTF TGTGCCAGCAGTTCGCCGGGACTCTATGGCTACACCTTC
13 . TRBJ1-1 TRBV10-3 . CAISWDTNTEAFF TGTGCCATCAGTTGGGACACGAACACTGAAGCTTTCTTT
15 TRBD1 TRBJ2-1 TRBV25-1 . CASSAQGQGGDEQFF TGTGCCAGCAGTGCCCAGGGACAGGGTGGCGATGAGCAGTTCTTC